Each of the 20 T cell receptor beta chains below was sequenced from the same sample in a study of a mutant IDH1 vaccine in newly diagnosed glioma. Time point specified: baseline, week 1 (first vaccination visit). The treatment here: pre-vaccination baseline after standard-of-care therapy. The protocol was immunoSEQ multiplex PCR, while the TCRdb copy is restricted to in-frame clones and leaves out a portion. The table records about 36,000 clones, roughly 80% of them present only once. Sequencing used PBMCs, obtained from a glioma patient treated with radiotherapy, temozolomide or both. The origin of the receptors is a man in his forties with glioma. Some clones in this sample may be carry-over from other donors' samples.

This clone was observed once. The genes are TRBV28 and TRBJ2-7, with a tentative D call TRBD1 (6 bases). Germline V gives CDR1 MDHEN, CDR2 SYDVKM. V shed 3 bases and J shed 5 bases, with 20 bases lying between them. This CDR3 contains 16 residues. CDR3 in amino acids: CASSFDRWGRWDEQYF. The CDR3 DNA follows: TGTGCCAGCAGTTTTGACAGGTGGGGAAGATGGGACGAGCAGTACTTC.

A few counts support this clone. This chain links TRBV7-8 with TRBJ1-2; D remains ambiguous. This CDR3 contains 16 residues. The germline gives CDR1 SGHVS, CDR2 FQNEAQ. Trimming took 5 bases from V and 3 from J, leaving 19 bases between them. The CDR3 DNA reads as TGTGCCAGCAGCCGGAAAGCCAGCGTAGTGGACTATGGCTACACCTTC. Translation: CASSRKASVVDYGYTF.

The chain is built from TRBV2 and TRBJ1-6, with 7 bases matching TRBD1. CDR3 length equals 12 residues. Per the germline V gene, CDR1 is SNHLY and CDR2 is FYNNEI. The ends lost 7 bases at V and 6 bases at J; junction bases unmatched: 0. DNA of the CDR3: TGTGCCAGCAACAGGGGTAATTCACCCCTCCACTTT. Translation: CASNRGNSPLHF.

The genes are TRBV7-3 and TRBJ1-1, with a possible D match to TRBD1 (5 bases). Germline CDR1 SGHTA, CDR2 FQGTGA. The V and J ends lost 0 bases and 7 bases respectively, with 9 bases between them. The CDR3 contains 13 residues. This chain's CDR3 is CASSLTTGGEAFF. The CDR3 DNA is TGTGCCAGCAGCTTAACAACAGGTGGTGAAGCTTTCTTT.

A few counts support this clone. The chain combines TRBV19 with TRBJ2-1, with 11 bases lining up with TRBD1. CDR3 length: 17 residues. Per the germline V gene, CDR1 is LNHDA and CDR2 is SQIVND (reference sequence). Trimming cost V 3 bases and J 6 bases; bases outside gene matches: 10. CDR3 coding DNA: TGTGCCAGTAGTATGGCCCACGGACAGGGGGCGAGCAATGAGCAGTTCTTC. This sequence encodes CASSMAHGQGASNEQFF.

This clone occurred a few times. The chain recombines TRBV10-3 with TRBJ1-5, with a possible D match to TRBD1 (5 bases). Germline V gene data show CDR1 as ENHRY and CDR2 as SYGVKD. The V end was cut by 6 bases, the J end by 6 bases, with 12 bases between. The CDR3 totals 13 residues. CDR3 protein: CAIRLEDTQPQHF. CDR3 bases: TGTGCCATCAGGCTGGAGGACACTCAGCCCCAGCATTTT.

The V gene is TRBV27, the J gene TRBJ2-2; D might be TRBD2 (5 bases). Per germline, CDR1 MNHEY and CDR2 SMNVEV (reference sequence). Trimming left V 3 bases short and J 4 bases short, with 9 bases between. CDR3 length: 14 amino acids. Here the CDR3 reads CASSFGVITGELFF. In nucleotides, the CDR3 is TGTGCCAGCAGTTTCGGGGTAATCACCGGGGAGCTGTTTTTT.

J is TRBJ1-5 and V is TRBV6-6; D is unclear. The germline V gene encodes CDR1 MNHNY and CDR2 SVGAGI (reference sequence). V lost 0 bases and J 3 bases, leaving 3 bases between the germline ends. The CDR3 contains 13 residues. This chain's CDR3 is CASSYSHNQPQHF. CDR3 bases: TGTGCCAGCAGTTACTCGCACAATCAGCCCCAGCATTTT.

This clone has just a few counts. The chain combines TRBV29-1 with TRBJ1-1, with D tentatively TRBD1 (5 bases). The germline V gene has CDR1 SQVTM and CDR2 ANQGSEA. CDR3 length equals 14 residues. V lost 6 bases and J lost 4, with 18 bases in between. DNA of the CDR3: TGCAGCGTAGGGGACCGGGCGGGCGGCACTGAAGCTTTCTTT. It encodes CSVGDRAGGTEAFF.

The chain has TRBV29-1 and TRBJ2-7; maybe TRBD1 (6 bases). The germline V gene encodes CDR1 SQVTM and CDR2 ANQGSEA. The length of the CDR3 is 14 residues. V gave up 5 bases and J gave up 4 bases, with 18 bases separating them. The CDR3 is CSVRETGGVYEQYF. The CDR3 nucleotides are TGCAGCGTTAGAGAGACAGGTGGGGTATACGAGCAGTACTTC.

This clone was found a few times. V usage is TRBV11-2 and J usage is TRBJ1-6; D is unclear. Deletions cut 7 bases from V and 1 base from J, with 20 bases between. The CDR3 is 18 residues long. Germline V lookup: CDR1 SGHAT, CDR2 FQNNGV. The DNA for the CDR3 is TGTGCCAGCACCAATACGATAGTCCCGGTTTCCTATAATTCACCCCTCCACTTT. Its protein product is CASTNTIVPVSYNSPLHF.

The chain employs TRBV6-1 and TRBJ1-1; TRBD1 is a possible D gene (5 bases). CDR3 size: 15 residues. The V end lost 2 bases, the J end lost 3 bases, and 13 bases lay between the germline ends. Germline CDR1 MNHNS, CDR2 SASEGT. CDR3 in DNA: TGTGCCAGCAGTGAAATCGTGGGGGGTGACACTGAAGCTTTCTTT. Translating it yields CASSEIVGGDTEAFF.

This clone occurred a few times. The DNA for the CDR3 is TGTGCCAGCAGCACAGGACTAGCGGGGGTGTACAATGAGCAGTTCTTC. Protein product: CASSTGLAGVYNEQFF. This sequence joins TRBV9 and TRBJ2-1; TRBD2 matches 13 bases. Germline values: CDR1 SGDLS, CDR2 YYNGEE. V was pared by 4 bases and J by 4 bases, with 5 bases of the junction left unmatched. The CDR3 is 16 residues long. The whole variable domain, remainder taken from reference TRBV9 and TRBJ2-1, is DSGVTQTPKHLITATGQRVTLRCSPRSGDLSVYWYQQSLDQGLQFLIQYYNGEERAKGNILERFSAQQFPDLHSELNLSSLELGDSALYFCASSTGLAGVYNEQFFGPGTRLTVL.

The chain is built from TRBV7-9 and TRBJ1-1, with D tentatively TRBD1 (5 bases). Trimming removed 5 bases from V and 0 bases from J, with 13 bases in between. In germline, CDR1 is SEHNR, CDR2 FQNEAQ (reference sequence). CDR3 size: 15 residues. CDR3 in amino acids: CASSPNPGMNTEAFF. Written as DNA, the CDR3 is TGTGCCAGCAGCCCAAACCCAGGGATGAACACTGAAGCTTTCTTT. The full variable domain, with the rest looked up from reference TRBV7-9 and TRBJ1-1, is DTGVSQNPRHKITKRGQNVTFRCDPISEHNRLYWYRQTLGQGPEFLTYFQNEAQLEKSRLLSDRFSAERPKGSFSTLEIQRTEQGDSAMYLCASSPNPGMNTEAFFGQGTRLTVV.

This clone has only a few counts. The genes are TRBV29-1 and TRBJ1-1, with 7 bases fitting TRBD1. Germline CDR1 and CDR2: SQVTM and ANQGSEA. J lost 1 base, V lost 2 bases, and 4 bases had no gene match. This CDR3 has 14 residues. Here the CDR3 reads CSVERGLGNTEAFF. The CDR3, as DNA: TGCAGCGTTGAAAGGGGGCTAGGGAACACTGAAGCTTTCTTT. Using reference TRBV29-1 and TRBJ1-1 for the parts outside the CDR3, the full variable domain is SAVISQKPSRDICQRGTSLTIQCQVDSQVTMMFWYRQQPGQSLTLIATANQGSEATYESGFVIDKFPISRPNLTFSTLTVSNMSPEDSSIYLCSVERGLGNTEAFFGQGTRLTVV.

The rearrangement uses TRBV9 and TRBJ1-5; no clear D gene. The CDR3 extends over 12 amino acids. Trimming took off 7 bases at V and 4 bases at J, with 9 bases between the two ends. Germline lookup yields CDR1 SGDLS and CDR2 YYNGEE. For the CDR3, the DNA is TGTGCCAGCGGAGGGCAGAATCAGCCCCAGCATTTT. Its translation is CASGGQNQPQHF.

The genes are TRBV30 and TRBJ2-7; no reliable D call. CDR1 GTSNPN and CDR2 SVGIG come from the germline V gene (reference sequence). V lost 2 bases and J lost 3, with 8 bases in between. The CDR3 loop spans 12 amino acids. The CDR3 DNA reads as TGTGCCTGGAGTCCCCGGATCTACGAGCAGTACTTC. Protein: CAWSPRIYEQYF.

Regarding this clone: The junction and the germline gene differ at one end; a read error may be behind it. V and J are TRBV7-7 and TRBJ2-2; no reliable D call. Germline-derived CDR1 and CDR2 are SSHAT and FNYEAQ (reference sequence). The CDR3 runs to 13 residues. CDR3 region: CASSLKPTGELFF. CDR3 coding DNA: TGTGCTAGCAGCTTAAAACCGACGGGGGAGCTGTTTTTT.

The V and J genes are TRBV9 and TRBJ1-3, with D uncertain. The CDR3 spans 16 residues. Germline CDR1 is SGDLS and CDR2 is YYNGEE. With 0 bases removed from V and 0 bases from J, the gap between germline ends came to 10 bases. The CDR3: CASSVGGGHSGNTIYF. Here the CDR3 DNA reads TGTGCCAGCAGCGTAGGGGGAGGGCACTCTGGAAACACCATATATTTT.

This chain uses TRBV14 with TRBJ1-1; 7 bases are shared with TRBD1. CDR1 is SGHDN, CDR2 FVKESK, per germline. This CDR3 spans 15 amino acids. The J segment lost 4 bases and the V segment lost 1 base, leaving 6 bases of the junction unmatched. CDR3 region: CASSQGPTGVTEAFF. For the CDR3, the DNA is TGTGCCAGCAGCCAAGGACCTACAGGGGTCACTGAAGCTTTCTTT.